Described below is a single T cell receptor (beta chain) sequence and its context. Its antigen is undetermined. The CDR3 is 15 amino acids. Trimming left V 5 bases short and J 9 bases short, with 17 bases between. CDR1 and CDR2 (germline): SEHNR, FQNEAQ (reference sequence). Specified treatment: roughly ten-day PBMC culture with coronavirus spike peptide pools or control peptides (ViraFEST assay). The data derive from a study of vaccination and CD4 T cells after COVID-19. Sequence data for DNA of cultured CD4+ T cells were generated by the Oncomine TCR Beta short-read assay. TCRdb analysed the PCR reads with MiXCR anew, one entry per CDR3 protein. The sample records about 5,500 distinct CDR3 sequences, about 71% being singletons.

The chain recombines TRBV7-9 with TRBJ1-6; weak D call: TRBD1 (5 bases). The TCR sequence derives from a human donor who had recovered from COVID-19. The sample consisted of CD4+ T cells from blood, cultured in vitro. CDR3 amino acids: CASSPRDGLSSPLHF. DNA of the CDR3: TGTGCCAGCAGCCCGCGGGACGGCTTATCTTCACCCCTCCACTTT.